This T cell receptor beta chain was retrieved from a study of OX40 agonist ivuxolimab in advanced cancers. The wider study: Having had anti-PD-1, anti-PD-L1 or anti-CTLA-4 therapy before was allowed, and around 39% had some.

CDR1 and CDR2 from the germline V gene are SEHNR and FQNEAQ (reference sequence). There are 15 residues in the CDR3. V was shortened by 5 bases and J by 5 bases, with 16 bases between the two germline ends. The data were produced by immunoSEQ multiplex PCR, yet TCRdb's version contains in-frame clones alone and is incomplete. The sample records 100,000 or so clones, about nine tenths being singletons. The sequencing here drew on CD4+ or CD8+ T cells sorted from blood, taken in a trial of the OX40 agonist ivuxolimab. This sequence joins TRBV7-9 and TRBJ1-3; no clear D. This clonotype originated in an adult with an advanced solid tumor such as melanoma, head and neck, liver or kidney cancer. CDR3 protein: CASSLRALGRNTIYF. The CDR3 coding sequence is TGTGCCAGCAGCCTCCGGGCCCTCGGAAGAAACACCATATATTTT.